This T cell receptor (beta chain) was observed in a study of CD8+ T cells in alopecia areata. A note on this clone: Its antigen remains unidentified.

Researchers gathered lesional scalp punch biopsies and peripheral blood from patients with alopecia areata. RNA extraction and reverse transcription yielded cDNA as sequencing template. Assay used: immunoSEQ multiplex PCR; TCRdb lists only in-frame clones, some missing. The top ten clones hold almost 40% of a sample with tens of thousands of clones, around 59% of them seen once. Germline V gives CDR1 MDHEN, CDR2 SYDVKM. The CDR3 loop spans 15 amino acids. Trimming removed 6 bases at V and 2 bases at J, with 17 bases between. Study outcomes and limitations: The study also sequences resident alphabeta T cells of normal skin in scalp samples.

The chain is built from TRBV28 and TRBJ2-7; possible D gene TRBD1, 7 bases. This receptor was obtained from a human donor with alopecia areata. Specimen: NKG2D-high CD8+ T cells sorted from blood. CDR3 region: CASRERAGGTYEQYF. DNA of the CDR3: TGTGCCAGCAGGGAGCGGGCAGGGGGGACCTACGAGCAGTACTTC.